The 6 T cell receptor beta chains below were found in one sample sequenced in a study of cytomegalovirus exposure and HLA in healthy donors (dated 2017 in TCRdb). To prepare the library, the immunoSEQ multiplex PCR assay was applied. TCRdb retrieved this table from immuneACCESS and kept in-frame rearrangements only. Not all clones are present; in checked studies, unresolved V genes account for under half, and no reason is known for the remainder. The sample table contains some 38,000 clones; only one count was recorded for 85% to 95% of them. Approximately 3.2% of the sample rests with the top ten. The sample taken for sequencing was PBMCs. The receptors here all came from a man in his late teens or twenties in good health and CMV-seronegative.

The chain uses TRBV19 and TRBJ2-1; tentative D call: TRBD2 (5 bases). Deletions cut 7 bases from V and 2 bases from J, with 12 bases between. From germline, CDR1 is LNHDA and CDR2 SQIVND (reference sequence). CDR3 length equals 14 residues. CDR3 region: CASMIGKPYNEQFF. The CDR3 DNA is TGTGCCAGTATGATCGGGAAGCCCTACAATGAGCAGTTCTTC.

A single count supports this clone. The chain combines TRBV20-1 with TRBJ1-1; D unclear. The length of the CDR3 is 11 residues. Germline CDR1 and CDR2: DFQATT and SNEGSKA (reference sequence). Trimming took off 5 bases at V and 5 bases at J, with 9 bases between the two ends. The CDR3 nucleotides read TGCAGTGCTCGGGGTTGGACTGAAGCTTTCTTT. It is translated as CSARGWTEAFF.

The chain is built from TRBV5-1 and TRBJ1-2; D is perhaps TRBD1 (6 bases). Looked up from germline, CDR1 is SGHRS and CDR2 is YFSETQ. Trimming shortened V by 7 bases and J by 4 bases, and 11 bases separated the two germline ends. The CDR3 covers 12 residues. Here the CDR3 DNA reads TGCGCCAGCCACAGGGAGGGCTATGGCTACACCTTC. Translated: CASHREGYGYTF.

The chain uses TRBV5-4 and TRBJ1-1; D call uncertain. Trimming shortened V by 4 bases and J by 4 bases, and 14 bases separated the two germline ends. The germline gives CDR1 SGHNT, CDR2 YYREEE (reference sequence). This CDR3 region has 14 residues. As DNA, the CDR3 is TGTGCCAGCAGCCCGGACTCTCCGGGCACTGAAGCTTTCTTT. This translates into CASSPDSPGTEAFF.

This chain links TRBV7-2 with TRBJ2-7; D is unclear. The V gene lost 2 bases and the J gene lost 4 bases, with 6 bases spanning the gap. Germline CDR1 reads SGHTA; CDR2 reads FQGNSA. The CDR3 spans 12 residues. CDR3 loop: CASSLQVYEQYF. The CDR3 bases are TGTGCCAGCAGCTTACAGGTTTACGAGCAGTACTTC.

This chain links TRBV28 with TRBJ2-1; a possible D gene is TRBD2 (8 bases). V lost 7 bases to trimming and J lost 7 bases, with 23 bases between them. From germline, CDR1 is MDHEN and CDR2 SYDVKM. This CDR3 spans 16 amino acids. CDR3 DNA sequence: TGTGCCAGCACCAAATTCAGGGGGACTAGTATGAATGAGCAGTTCTTC. It yields the protein CASTKFRGTSMNEQFF.